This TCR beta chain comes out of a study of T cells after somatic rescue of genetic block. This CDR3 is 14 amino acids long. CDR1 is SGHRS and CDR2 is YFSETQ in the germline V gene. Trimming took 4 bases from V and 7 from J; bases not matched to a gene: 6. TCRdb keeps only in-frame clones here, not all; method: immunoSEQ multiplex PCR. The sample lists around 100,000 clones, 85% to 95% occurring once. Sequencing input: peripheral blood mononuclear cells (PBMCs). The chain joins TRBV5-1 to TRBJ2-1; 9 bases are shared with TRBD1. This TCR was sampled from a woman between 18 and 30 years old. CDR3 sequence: CASSGGQGTNEQFF. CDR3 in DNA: TGCGCCAGCAGCGGGGGACAGGGTACGAATGAGCAGTTCTTC.